Listed below are T cell receptor beta chains from one sample, sequenced in a study of prognosis after radiotherapy for stage I lung cancer. TCRdb analysed the multiplex PCR reads with MiXCR anew, one entry per CDR3 protein. The repertoire holds about 51,000 distinct CDR3 sequences, with approximately 35% as singletons. Sequenced material: PBMCs, taken before or after stereotactic body radiation therapy (not recorded which). All receptors come from a donor older than 45 with non-small cell lung cancer. CDR3s include the opening cysteine and the closing phenylalanine or tryptophan. The order of the fields is clone size, V gene, CDR3 protein. Expanded clones get a size class; other rows say once, few or many, or leave the size out.

size: many; V: TRBV3-1; CDR3: CASSIGYSTDTQYF
size: many; V: TRBV20-1; CDR3: CSARDRGSSGNTIYF
size: many; V: TRBV5-5; CDR3: CASSSRTNNSPLHF
size: -; V: TRBV30; CDR3: CAWSRDLCGNTEAFF
size: -; V: TRBV7-8; CDR3: CASRSTSGRGSDTQYF
size: -; V: TRBV7-2; CDR3: CASSSGGTGGGYGYTF
size: many; V: TRBV11-3; CDR3: CASSPGAGGGQETQYF
size: many; V: TRBV27; CDR3: CASSFDRYQETQYF
size: -; V: TRBV4-1; CDR3: CASSQEGAPGTVELFF
size: many; V: TRBV5-1; CDR3: CASSLRLWTGQETQYF